Listed here is a single T cell receptor (beta chain). The sample comes from a study of CD8 T cells in Susac syndrome. The wider study: Patients with Susac syndrome, at blood draw, were therapy-naive, on corticosteroids, or on intravenous immunoglobulin alone.

This CDR3 is built from 11 residues. Germline CDR1 and CDR2: SQVTM and ANQGSEA. V lost 7 bases, J lost 3 bases, and 8 bases lay in between. An input of about 0.45 to 1 ug of RNA was subjected to reverse transcription using random hexamers. In TCRdb, the immunoSEQ multiplex PCR reads were re-called with MiXCR into one record per CDR3 protein. Among about 120,000 distinct CDR3 sequences listed, over 90% were seen once. The sequencing input was CD8+ T cells from PBMCs. The TCR sequence derives from a human donor with Susac syndrome. The V call is TRBV29-1, the J call TRBJ2-3; D is unclear. CDR3 bases: TGCAGCGGTGTTTGGACAGATACGCAGTATTTT. This translates into CSGVWTDTQYF.